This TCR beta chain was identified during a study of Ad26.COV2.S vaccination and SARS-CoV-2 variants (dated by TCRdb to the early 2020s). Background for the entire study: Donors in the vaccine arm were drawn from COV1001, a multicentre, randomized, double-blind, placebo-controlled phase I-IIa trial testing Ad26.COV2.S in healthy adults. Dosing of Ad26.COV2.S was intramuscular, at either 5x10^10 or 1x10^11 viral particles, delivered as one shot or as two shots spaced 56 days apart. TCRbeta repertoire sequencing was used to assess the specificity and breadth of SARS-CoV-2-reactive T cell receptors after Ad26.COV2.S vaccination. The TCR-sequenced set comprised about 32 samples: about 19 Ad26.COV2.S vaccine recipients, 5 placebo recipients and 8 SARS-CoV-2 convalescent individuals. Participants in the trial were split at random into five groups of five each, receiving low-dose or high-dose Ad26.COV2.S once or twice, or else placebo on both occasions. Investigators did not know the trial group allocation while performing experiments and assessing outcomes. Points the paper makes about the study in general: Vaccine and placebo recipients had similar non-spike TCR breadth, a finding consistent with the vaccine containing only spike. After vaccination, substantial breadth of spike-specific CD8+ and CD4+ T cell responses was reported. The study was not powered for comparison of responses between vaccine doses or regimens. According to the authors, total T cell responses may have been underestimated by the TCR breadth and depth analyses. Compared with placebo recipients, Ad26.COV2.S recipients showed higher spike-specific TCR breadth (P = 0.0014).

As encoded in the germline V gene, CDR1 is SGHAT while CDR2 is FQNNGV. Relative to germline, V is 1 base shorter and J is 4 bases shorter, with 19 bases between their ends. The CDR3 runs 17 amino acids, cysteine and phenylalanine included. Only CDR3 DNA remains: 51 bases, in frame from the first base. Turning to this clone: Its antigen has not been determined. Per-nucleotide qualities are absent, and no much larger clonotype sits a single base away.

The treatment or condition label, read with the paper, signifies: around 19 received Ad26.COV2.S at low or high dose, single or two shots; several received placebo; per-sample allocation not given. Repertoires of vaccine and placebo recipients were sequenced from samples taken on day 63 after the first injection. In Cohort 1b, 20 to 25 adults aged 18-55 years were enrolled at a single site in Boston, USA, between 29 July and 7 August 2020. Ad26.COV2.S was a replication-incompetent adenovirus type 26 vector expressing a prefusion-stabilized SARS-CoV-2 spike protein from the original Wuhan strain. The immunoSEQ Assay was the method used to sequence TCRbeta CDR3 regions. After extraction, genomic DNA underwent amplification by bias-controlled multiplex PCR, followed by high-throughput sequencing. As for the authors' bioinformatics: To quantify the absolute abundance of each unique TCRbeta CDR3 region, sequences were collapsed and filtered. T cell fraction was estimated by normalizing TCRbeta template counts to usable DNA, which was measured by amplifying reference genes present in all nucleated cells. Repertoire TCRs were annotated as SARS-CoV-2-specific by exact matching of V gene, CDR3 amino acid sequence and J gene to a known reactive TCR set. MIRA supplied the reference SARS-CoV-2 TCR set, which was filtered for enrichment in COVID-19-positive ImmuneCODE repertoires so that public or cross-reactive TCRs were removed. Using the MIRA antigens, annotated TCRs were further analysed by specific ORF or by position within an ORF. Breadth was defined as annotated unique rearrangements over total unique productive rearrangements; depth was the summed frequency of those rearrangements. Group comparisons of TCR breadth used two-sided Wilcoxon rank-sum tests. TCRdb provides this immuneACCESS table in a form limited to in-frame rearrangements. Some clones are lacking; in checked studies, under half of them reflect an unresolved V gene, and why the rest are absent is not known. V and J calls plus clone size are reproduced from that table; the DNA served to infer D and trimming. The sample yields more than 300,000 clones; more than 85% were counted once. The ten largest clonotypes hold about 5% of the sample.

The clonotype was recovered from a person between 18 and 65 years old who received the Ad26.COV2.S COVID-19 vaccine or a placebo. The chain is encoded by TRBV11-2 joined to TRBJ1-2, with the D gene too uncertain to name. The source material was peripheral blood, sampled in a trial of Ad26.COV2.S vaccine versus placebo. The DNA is TGTGCCAGCAGCTTAGCGGGCGAATGGGCGCCGAGCTATGGCTACACCTTC. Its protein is CASSLAGEWAPSYGYTF.